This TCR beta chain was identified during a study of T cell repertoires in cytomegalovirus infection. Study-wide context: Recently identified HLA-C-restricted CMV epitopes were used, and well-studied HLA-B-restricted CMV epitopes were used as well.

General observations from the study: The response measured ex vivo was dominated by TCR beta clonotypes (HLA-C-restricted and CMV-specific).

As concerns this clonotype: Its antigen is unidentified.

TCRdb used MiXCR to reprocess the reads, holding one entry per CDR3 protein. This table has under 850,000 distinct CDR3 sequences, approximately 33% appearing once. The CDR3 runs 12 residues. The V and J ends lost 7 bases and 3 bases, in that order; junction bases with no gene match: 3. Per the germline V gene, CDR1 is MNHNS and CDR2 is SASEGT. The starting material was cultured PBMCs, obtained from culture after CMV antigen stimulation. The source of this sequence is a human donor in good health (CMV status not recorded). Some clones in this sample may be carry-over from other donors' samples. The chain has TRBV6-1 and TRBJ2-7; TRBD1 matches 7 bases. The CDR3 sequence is CASKTGIYEQYF. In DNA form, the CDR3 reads TGTGCCAGCAAGACAGGGATCTACGAGCAGTACTTC.